The TCR beta chain described here comes from a study of identical twins. About this clonotype: Antigen specificity is unknown. Sequence at one end of the junction differs from germline and may be a read error.

Whole-study findings and limits: Low generation probability was overrepresented in out-of-frame alpha sequences shared by twins. Memory repertoires lacked the insertion deficit that abundant cord blood beta clonotypes showed. Invariant MAIT and iNKT cells are populations that could partly confound zero-insertion analyses.

TCRdb re-derived calls from the 5' RACE reads in MiXCR, one entry per CDR3 protein. The sample contains about 920,000 distinct CDR3 sequences, approximately 13% of which appear only once. This CDR3 is built from 16 residues. The V gene's germline CDR1 is DFQATT and CDR2 SNEGSKA (reference sequence). The sample also formed part of further work on yellow fever vaccine responses in identical twins. Per that study: Convergence reportedly seemed to mark part of the twins' vaccine T cell response, with personalization marking the rest.

The receptor was derived from a young woman in good health. The rearrangement links TRBV20-1 to TRBJ2-2; 12 nucleotides line up with TRBD2. Source material: PBMCs. The CDR3 loop reads CSARTKTSGSPGELFF. The DNA for the CDR3 is TGCAGCGCTAGGACAAAGACTAGCGGGAGTCCCGGGGAGCTGTTTTTT.